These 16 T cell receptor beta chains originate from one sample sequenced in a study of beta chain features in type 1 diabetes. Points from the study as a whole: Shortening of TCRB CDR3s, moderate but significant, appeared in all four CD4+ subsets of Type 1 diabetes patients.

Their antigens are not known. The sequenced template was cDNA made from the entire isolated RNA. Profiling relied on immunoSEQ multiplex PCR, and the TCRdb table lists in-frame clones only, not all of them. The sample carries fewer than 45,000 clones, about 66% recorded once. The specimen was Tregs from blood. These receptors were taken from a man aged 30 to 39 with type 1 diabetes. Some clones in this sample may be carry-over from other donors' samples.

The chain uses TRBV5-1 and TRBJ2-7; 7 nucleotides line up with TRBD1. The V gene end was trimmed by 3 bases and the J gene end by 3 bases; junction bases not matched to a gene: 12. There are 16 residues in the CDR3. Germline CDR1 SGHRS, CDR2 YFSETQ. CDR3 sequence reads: CASSWDSPSGLYEQYF. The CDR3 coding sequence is TGCGCCAGCAGCTGGGACAGCCCATCGGGCCTCTACGAGCAGTACTTC.

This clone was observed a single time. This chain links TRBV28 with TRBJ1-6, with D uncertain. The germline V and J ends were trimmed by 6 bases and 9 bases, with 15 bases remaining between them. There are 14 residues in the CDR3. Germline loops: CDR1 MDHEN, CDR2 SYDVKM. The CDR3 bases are TGTGCCAGCAGACCCACAGTGGAATTTTCACCCCTCCACTTT. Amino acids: CASRPTVEFSPLHF.

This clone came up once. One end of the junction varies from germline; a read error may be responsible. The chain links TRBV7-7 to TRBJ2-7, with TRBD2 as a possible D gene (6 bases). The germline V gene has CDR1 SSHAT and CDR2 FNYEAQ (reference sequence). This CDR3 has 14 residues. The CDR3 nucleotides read TGTGCTAGCAGCTTAGCGGTGACATTCTACGAGCAGTACTTC. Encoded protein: CASSLAVTFYEQYF.

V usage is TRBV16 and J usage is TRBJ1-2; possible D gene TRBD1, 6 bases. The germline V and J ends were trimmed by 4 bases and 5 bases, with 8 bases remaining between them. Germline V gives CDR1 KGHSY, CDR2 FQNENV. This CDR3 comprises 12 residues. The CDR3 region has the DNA TGTGCCAGCAGCCCTAGGGGGTATGGCTACACCTTC. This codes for CASSPRGYGYTF.

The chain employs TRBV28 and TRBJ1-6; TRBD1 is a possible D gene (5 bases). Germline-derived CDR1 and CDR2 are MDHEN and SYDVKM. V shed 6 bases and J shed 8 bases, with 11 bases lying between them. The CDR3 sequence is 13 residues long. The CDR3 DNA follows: TGTGCCAGCAGCGCAGGGAACGATTCACCCCTCCACTTT. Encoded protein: CASSAGNDSPLHF.

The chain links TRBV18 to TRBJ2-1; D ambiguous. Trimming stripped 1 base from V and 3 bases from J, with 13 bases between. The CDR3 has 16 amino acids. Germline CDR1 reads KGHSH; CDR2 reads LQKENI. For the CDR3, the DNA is TGTGCCAGCTCACCACGGGTCAAGCGAAGCTACAATGAGCAGTTCTTC. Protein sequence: CASSPRVKRSYNEQFF.

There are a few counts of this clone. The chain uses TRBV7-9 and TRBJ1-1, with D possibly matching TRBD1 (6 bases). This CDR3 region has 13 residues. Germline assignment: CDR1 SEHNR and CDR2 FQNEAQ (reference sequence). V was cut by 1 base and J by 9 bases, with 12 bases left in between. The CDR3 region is CASSLEGTNKAFF. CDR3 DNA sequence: TGTGCCAGCAGCTTAGAGGGGACAAACAAAGCTTTCTTT. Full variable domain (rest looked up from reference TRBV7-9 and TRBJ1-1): DTGVSQNPRHKITKRGQNVTFRCDPISEHNRLYWYRQTLGQGPEFLTYFQNEAQLEKSRLLSDRFSAERPKGSFSTLEIQRTEQGDSAMYLCASSLEGTNKAFFGQGTRLTVV.

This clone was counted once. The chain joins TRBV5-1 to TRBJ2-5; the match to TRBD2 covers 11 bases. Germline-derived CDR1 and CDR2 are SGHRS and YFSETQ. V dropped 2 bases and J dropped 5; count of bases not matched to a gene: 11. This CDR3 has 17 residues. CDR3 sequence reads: CASSFDVAGGRWETQYF. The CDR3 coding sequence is TGCGCCAGCAGCTTTGATGTAGCGGGGGGGCGTTGGGAGACCCAGTACTTC.

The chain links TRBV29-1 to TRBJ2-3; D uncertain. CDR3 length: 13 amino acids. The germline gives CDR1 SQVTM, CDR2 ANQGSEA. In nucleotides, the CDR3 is TGCAGTGGCAGACTCGCTAGCACAGATACGCAGTATTTT. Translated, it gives CSGRLASTDTQYF.

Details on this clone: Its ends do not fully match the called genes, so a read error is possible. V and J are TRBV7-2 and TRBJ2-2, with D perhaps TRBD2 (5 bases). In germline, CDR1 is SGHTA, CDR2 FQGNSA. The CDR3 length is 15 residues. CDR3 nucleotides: TGTGCCAGCAACTTACCGGCTAGCTGGCCCGGGGAGCTGTTTTTT. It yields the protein CASNLPASWPGELFF.

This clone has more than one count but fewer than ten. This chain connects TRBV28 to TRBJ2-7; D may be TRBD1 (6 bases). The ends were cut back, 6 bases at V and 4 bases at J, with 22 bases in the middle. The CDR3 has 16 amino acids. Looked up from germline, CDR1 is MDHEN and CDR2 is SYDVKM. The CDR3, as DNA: TGTGCCAGCAGCTCTTACGGGCAGGGGTATCGGTACGAGCAGTACTTC. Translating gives CASSSYGQGYRYEQYF.

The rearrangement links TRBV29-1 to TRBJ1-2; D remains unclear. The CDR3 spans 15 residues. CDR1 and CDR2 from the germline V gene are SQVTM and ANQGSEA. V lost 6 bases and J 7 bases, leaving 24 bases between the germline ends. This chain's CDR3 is CSVVLWGANEGGYTF. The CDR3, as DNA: TGCAGCGTCGTCCTTTGGGGAGCTAACGAGGGTGGCTACACCTTC.

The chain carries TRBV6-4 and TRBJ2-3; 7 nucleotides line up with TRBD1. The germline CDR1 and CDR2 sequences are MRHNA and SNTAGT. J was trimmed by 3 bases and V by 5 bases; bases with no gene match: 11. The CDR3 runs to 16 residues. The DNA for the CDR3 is TGTGCCAGCAGTCCTACACCGGACAGGAGGACAGATACGCAGTATTTT. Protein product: CASSPTPDRRTDTQYF.

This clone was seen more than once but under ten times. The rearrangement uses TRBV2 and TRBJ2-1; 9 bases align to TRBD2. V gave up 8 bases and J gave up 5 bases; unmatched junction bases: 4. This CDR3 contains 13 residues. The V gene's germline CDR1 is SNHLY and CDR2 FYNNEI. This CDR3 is CASQLAGNNEQFF. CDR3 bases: TGTGCCAGCCAACTAGCGGGTAACAATGAGCAGTTCTTC.

CDR3 nucleotides: TGCAGCGTCGGGACAGGCTATGGCTACACCTTC. It codes for CSVGTGYGYTF. This chain uses TRBV29-1 with TRBJ1-2; 8 nucleotides line up with TRBD1. In germline, CDR1 is SQVTM, CDR2 ANQGSEA. The CDR3 contains 11 residues. With V trimmed by 6 bases and J by 4 bases, 1 base remained unmatched.

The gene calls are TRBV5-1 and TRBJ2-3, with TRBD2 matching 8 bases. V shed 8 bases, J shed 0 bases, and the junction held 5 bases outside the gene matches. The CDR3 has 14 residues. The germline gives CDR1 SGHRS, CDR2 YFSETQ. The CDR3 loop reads CASLRGGSTDTQYF. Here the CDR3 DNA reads TGCGCCAGTTTACGGGGGGGAAGCACAGATACGCAGTATTTT.